This T cell receptor (beta chain) was identified in a study of CD8+ T cells in alopecia areata. Study-wide results and limits: More clonal than normal scalp was lesional scalp, particularly alopecia totalis/universalis.

Following extraction, RNA underwent reverse transcription to cDNA, which served as the sequencing template. The table came from immunoSEQ multiplex PCR; TCRdb's copy has only in-frame clones and leaves some out. The top ten clones hold about 3.7% of a sample with under 150,000 clones, less than 70% of them seen once. From germline, CDR1 is SGHRS and CDR2 YFSETQ. This CDR3 spans 16 amino acids. The ends lost 0 bases at V and 4 bases at J; junction bases unmatched: 8. Treatment in this sample: oral pan-JAK inhibitor, 5-10 mg twice daily. Concerning this clone: Its antigen is unknown.

The source is a human donor with alopecia areata. Sample: CD4+ T cells sorted from blood, taken at week 24, from a patient treated with tofacitinib. The rearrangement uses TRBV5-1 and TRBJ2-5, with 8 bases fitting TRBD2. CDR3: CASSLDGGGSPETQYF. Written as DNA, the CDR3 is TGCGCCAGCAGCTTGGACGGCGGGGGGTCTCCAGAGACCCAGTACTTC.